Listed below are T cell receptor beta chains from one sample, sequenced in a study of T-cell memory formation after mild COVID-19. MiXCR was run by TCRdb on the 5' RACE reads, yielding one entry per CDR3 protein. This sample yields around 180,000 distinct CDR3 sequences, of which around 15% are seen a single time; more than 2% belongs to the top ten. Source material: PBMCs or a T cell subset sorted from them (not recorded which). These receptors all come from an adult woman who had mild COVID-19 (a few samples of this study predate the infection). Cell type and time point are not known. The CDR3 runs from the conserved cysteine through the conserved F or W. D genes are given only for firm matches. Some rows have no size entry. The others give once, few or many, or a class for an expanded clone.

TGTGCCAGCAGCTCTGGGACGATCCAAGAGACCCAGTACTTC,CASSSGTIQETQYF,NA,TRBV5-6,NA,TRBJ2-5
TGTGCCAGCAGCTTATTAGCGAGGAATGAGCAGTTCTTC,CASSLLARNEQFF,NA,TRBV7-2,NA,TRBJ2-1
TGTGCCAGCAGCTTGAGACAGGCTGATAATTCACCCCTCCACTTT,CASSLRQADNSPLHF,NA,TRBV11-1,NA,TRBJ1-6
TGTGCCAGCAGCTTAACCCCGGGACTAGCGGGAGCCGGGGAGCTGTTTTTT,CASSLTPGLAGAGELFF,TRBD2,TRBV7-3,few,TRBJ2-2
TGTGCCAGCAGCCGACAGGGTTGGAACACTGAAGCTTTCTTT,CASSRQGWNTEAFF,TRBD1,TRBV14,NA,TRBJ1-1
TGCGCCAGCAGCTTGGGGGACAGGCTGGCTGGCGAGCAGTACTTC,CASSLGDRLAGEQYF,TRBD1,TRBV5-1,NA,TRBJ2-7
TGTGCCAGCGGCGGAACAGGGGGCGAGCAGTACTTC,CASGGTGGEQYF,TRBD1,TRBV7-9,many,TRBJ2-7
TGTGCCAGCAGTACGTGGACTAGCGGGAGGGAGCAGTACTTC,CASSTWTSGREQYF,TRBD2,TRBV6-5,NA,TRBJ2-7
TGTGCCAGCAGCCCTTGGACTAGCACAGATACGCAGTATTTT,CASSPWTSTDTQYF,NA,TRBV3-1,NA,TRBJ2-3
TGTGCCAGCAGCCTGGCAGGACTATCGCTTTCAGTTTTC,CASSLAGLSLSVF,NA,TRBV7-8,NA,TRBJ2-7
TGTGCCAGCAGACGGGACAGGGCTCAGCCCCAGCATTTT,CASRRDRAQPQHF,TRBD1,TRBV6-5,few,TRBJ1-5
TGTGCCAGCAGCCAAGATGAGGGGGCGCGTATCTATGGCTACACCTTC,CASSQDEGARIYGYTF,TRBD1,TRBV4-2,NA,TRBJ1-2
TGTGCCACCCGCGCGAGCGGAGGCTCCTACAATGAGCAGTTCTTC,CATRASGGSYNEQFF,NA,TRBV24-1,NA,TRBJ2-1
TGTGCCAGCAGGACGGGGGCTCGCACAGATACGCAGTATTTT,CASRTGARTDTQYF,NA,TRBV28,NA,TRBJ2-3
TGTGCCACCAGCAGGGTTTCCGGACTAGCGGTCTCCTACAATGAGCAGTTCTTC,CATSRVSGLAVSYNEQFF,TRBD2,TRBV15,many,TRBJ2-1
TGTGCCAGCAGCCTTCGGGGGATTAACGAGCAGTACTTC,CASSLRGINEQYF,NA,TRBV3-1,few,TRBJ2-7
TGTGCCTGGAGAAAGAACACTGAAGCTTTCTTT,CAWRKNTEAFF,NA,TRBV30,NA,TRBJ1-1
TGTGCCAGCAGGAAAGGGACTGGCCACTCCTACGAGCAGTACTTC,CASRKGTGHSYEQYF,NA,TRBV7-8,NA,TRBJ2-7
TGCAGTGCTAGAGATCTGGCTAGCGGGGGGCTTTCCACAGATACGCAGTATTTT,CSARDLASGGLSTDTQYF,TRBD2,TRBV20-1,many,TRBJ2-3
TGTGCCAGCAGCTTAACGCAGGGAGATACGCAGTATTTT,CASSLTQGDTQYF,NA,TRBV7-3,NA,TRBJ2-3
TGTGCCAGCTCACTCATGACAGGGTCCGAGCAGTACTTC,CASSLMTGSEQYF,TRBD1,TRBV18,NA,TRBJ2-7
TGTGCCAGCAGCCGTCATTTATGGGCGGAGACCTACAATGAGCAGTTCTTC,CASSRHLWAETYNEQFF,NA,TRBV7-8,NA,TRBJ2-1
TGTGCCACCAGCCCCCGGGGGACAACATATGGCTACACCTTC,CATSPRGTTYGYTF,NA,TRBV15,few,TRBJ1-2
TGTGCCAGCAGGAGAGATACAGGGTATGGAGGCTACACCTTC,CASRRDTGYGGYTF,NA,TRBV27,NA,TRBJ1-2